The rows below give T cell receptor beta chains drawn from one sample of a study of T cell responses to AZD1222 COVID-19 vaccine. Measured with immunoSEQ multiplex PCR; TCRdb has only the in-frame clones, and not every one. The sample carries nearly 110,000 clones, 87% recorded once. This sample comprised peripheral blood, obtained 28 days after the second AZD1222 dose. The receptors shown here come from an adult who received the AZD1222 COVID-19 vaccine. Both conserved end residues are part of each CDR3. Each record gives: CDR3 protein, CDR3 DNA, J gene, V gene, clone size, D gene. The D gene is left open where the match is weak. Part of the rows lack a size; the others show once, few, many or a class for expanded clones.

CASSFSEPSTQYF TGTGCCAGCAGCTTTTCTGAGCCCTCAACCCAGTACTTC TRBJ2-5 TRBV7-2 . .
CATSERGQIYGYTF TGTGCCACCAGTGAGAGGGGGCAGATCTATGGCTACACCTTC TRBJ1-2 TRBV24-1 once TRBD1
CASSSRPDNPTYEQYF TGTGCCAGCAGTTCCCGCCCGGACAATCCTACCTACGAGCAGTACTTC TRBJ2-7 TRBV6-5 . .
CASSENPDTEAFF TGTGCCAGCAGTGAAAACCCGGACACTGAAGCTTTCTTT TRBJ1-1 TRBV2 few .
CSVADRGRTEAFF TGCAGCGTGGCCGACAGGGGAAGAACTGAAGCTTTCTTT TRBJ1-1 TRBV29-1 . TRBD1
CASSEVPQLAEAFF TGTGCCAGCAGTGAAGTACCACAGTTGGCTGAAGCTTTCTTT TRBJ1-1 TRBV2 once .
CASSLGGSTGYTF TGTGCCAGCAGCTTAGGGGGCAGTACTGGCTACACCTTC TRBJ1-2 TRBV7-2 . .
CASRPGQSNSPLHF TGTGCCAGCAGACCGGGACAATCAAATTCACCCCTCCACTTT TRBJ1-6 TRBV6-5 few .
CASSVGLGTGDTGELFF TGTGCCAGCAGCGTAGGCTTAGGGACAGGGGACACCGGGGAGCTGTTTTTT TRBJ2-2 TRBV9 . TRBD1
CASRPGAGPNSPLHF TGTGCCAGCCGACCCGGGGCAGGCCCAAATTCACCCCTCCACTTT TRBJ1-6 TRBV2 . .
CSAGLGGEAFF TGCAGTGCCGGGCTGGGGGGTGAAGCTTTCTTT TRBJ1-1 TRBV20-1 . .
CASRRQGSQPQHF TGTGCCAGCAGGCGACAGGGGAGTCAGCCCCAGCATTTT TRBJ1-5 TRBV6-5 . TRBD1
CSVEDQGDGYTF TGCAGCGTTGAAGACCAGGGGGATGGCTACACCTTC TRBJ1-2 TRBV29-1 . TRBD1
CASSTFLGQGQPQHF TGTGCCAGCAGTACGTTTCTGGGACAAGGTCAGCCCCAGCATTTT TRBJ1-5 TRBV27 few .
CATNIASTDTYNSPLHF TGTGCCACCAATATTGCTAGCACTGACACCTATAATTCACCCCTCCACTTT TRBJ1-6 TRBV24-1 once .
CASSSQGLVSYEQYF TGTGCCAGCAGCTCCCAAGGTCTCGTCTCCTACGAGCAGTACTTC TRBJ2-7 TRBV7-8 . .
CASSESTASYEQYF TGTGCCAGCAGCGAGTCGACAGCGTCTTACGAGCAGTACTTC TRBJ2-7 TRBV5-4 . .
CASSLGGVRQQYF TGTGCCAGCAGCTTGGGTGGGGTACGTCAGCAGTACTTC TRBJ2-7 TRBV7-8 . .
CASSPDRQETQYF TGCGCCAGCAGCCCGGACAGACAAGAGACCCAGTACTTC TRBJ2-5 TRBV4-1 . .
CASRSGGTGFAGELFF TGTGCCAGCCGGTCCGGGGGGACAGGGTTTGCCGGGGAGCTGTTTTTT TRBJ2-2 TRBV9 . TRBD1
CASSKSGRHNSPLHF TGTGCCAGCAGTAAATCCGGGAGACATAATTCACCCCTCCACTTT TRBJ1-6 TRBV27 once .
CASSLFLGQGNYGYTF TGTGCCAGCAGCTTATTTCTAGGACAGGGGAACTATGGCTACACCTTC TRBJ1-2 TRBV7-8 . TRBD1
CASSRQGRQNKAFF TGTGCCAGCAGCCGTCAGGGACGACAGAATAAAGCTTTCTTT TRBJ1-1 TRBV28 . .
CASSSRFKGGTYNSPLHF TGTGCCAGCAGCTCCCGTTTTAAGGGCGGCACCTATAATTCACCCCTCCACTTT TRBJ1-6 TRBV7-2 . .
CASSQDVAGALSNQPQHF TGCGCCAGCAGCCAAGATGTGGCAGGGGCCCTGAGCAATCAGCCCCAGCATTTT TRBJ1-5 TRBV4-3 . .
CASSSVGTGANEQYF TGTGCCAGCAGCTCGGTGGGGACAGGGGCCAACGAGCAGTACTTC TRBJ2-7 TRBV5-7 . TRBD1
CASSVEGGLFSGNTIYF TGTGCCAGCAGCGTAGAAGGGGGCCTCTTCTCTGGAAACACCATATATTTT TRBJ1-3 TRBV9 few TRBD1
CASSLGPGPSYEQYF TGTGCCAGCAGTTTAGGGCCAGGGCCCTCCTACGAGCAGTACTTC TRBJ2-7 TRBV27 . .
CASTYPSGLGTDTQYF TGCGCCAGCACCTACCCATCGGGACTAGGCACAGATACGCAGTATTTT TRBJ2-3 TRBV5-1 . TRBD2
CAISRDSMNTEAFF TGTGCCATCAGCCGGGACAGTATGAACACTGAAGCTTTCTTT TRBJ1-1 TRBV10-3 . TRBD1
CASKSSLNTEAFF TGTGCCAGCAAGAGTTCCTTGAACACTGAAGCTTTCTTT TRBJ1-1 TRBV27 . .
CAWSSIDRVYSGNTIYF TGTGCCTGGAGTTCGATTGACAGGGTCTACTCTGGAAACACCATATATTTT TRBJ1-3 TRBV30 . TRBD1
CSAGKGQPQHF TGCAGTGCTGGGAAGGGACAGCCCCAGCATTTT TRBJ1-5 TRBV20-1 . .
CASSQDRDRTPGANVLTF TGTGCCAGCAGCCAAGATCGGGACAGGACCCCTGGGGCCAACGTCCTGACTTTC TRBJ2-6 TRBV4-2 . TRBD1
CASRGGGGTQYF TGTGCCAGCAGGGGGGGTGGGGGCACGCAGTATTTT TRBJ2-3 TRBV6-5 . .
CASSTRQGENYGYTF TGTGCCAGCAGCACAAGACAGGGAGAAAACTATGGCTACACCTTC TRBJ1-2 TRBV9 . TRBD1
CASSVAKDRGGFTDTQYF TGTGCCAGCAGCGTAGCTAAGGACAGGGGGGGATTCACAGATACGCAGTATTTT TRBJ2-3 TRBV9 . TRBD1
CASSPKGSNQPQHF TGTGCCAGCAGCCCGAAGGGGAGCAATCAGCCCCAGCATTTT TRBJ1-5 TRBV27 . .
CASSAGVGSYEQYF TGCGCCAGCTCAGCAGGGGTTGGCTCCTACGAGCAGTACTTC TRBJ2-7 TRBV5-1 . .
CASSFSPDSIGEQYF TGTGCCAGCAGCTTCTCGCCGGACTCGATTGGGGAGCAGTACTTC TRBJ2-7 TRBV7-2 . .
CSESTGGETQYF TGCAGCGAGTCGACGGGAGGGGAGACCCAGTACTTC TRBJ2-5 TRBV29-1 . TRBD2
CASSMEGHNYEQYF TGTGCCAGTAGTATGGAAGGACACAACTACGAGCAGTACTTC TRBJ2-7 TRBV19 . .
CASSVSGRSRNSPLHF TGTGCCAGCAGTGTCAGTGGCAGATCGAGGAATTCACCCCTCCACTTT TRBJ1-6 TRBV25-1 . .
CASSPEGQNNQPQHF TGTGCCAGCAGTCCGGAGGGGCAGAACAATCAGCCCCAGCATTTT TRBJ1-5 TRBV6-5 . .
CASSLVGRFQPQHF TGTGCCAGCAGCTTAGTAGGGAGGTTTCAGCCCCAGCATTTT TRBJ1-5 TRBV11-2 . .
CASSFTGFGTEAFF TGCGCCAGCAGCTTCACAGGGTTTGGCACTGAAGCTTTCTTT TRBJ1-1 TRBV5-1 . .
CASSPGTSGGAGWAAYNEQFF TGTGCCAGCAGCCCCGGGACTAGCGGGGGGGCCGGGTGGGCTGCCTACAATGAGCAGTTCTTC TRBJ2-1 TRBV4-2 . TRBD2
CASSKAMTNTEAFF TGTGCCAGTAGTAAAGCGATGACCAACACTGAAGCTTTCTTT TRBJ1-1 TRBV19 . .
CATSRDGNLGNEQFF TGTGCCACCAGCAGAGACGGGAACTTGGGGAATGAGCAGTTCTTC TRBJ2-1 TRBV15 . .
CASSYARGYYEQYF TGTGCCAGCAGTTACGCGAGGGGGTACTACGAGCAGTACTTC TRBJ2-7 TRBV6-5 . .
CASSSTGSPLHF TGTGCCAGCAGTTCGACAGGGTCCCCCCTCCACTTT TRBJ1-6 TRBV6-5 . TRBD1
CASSSISTVSTDTQYF TGTGCCAGCAGCTCCATTTCGACAGTAAGCACAGATACGCAGTATTTT TRBJ2-3 TRBV7-2 . .
CASSLVGSEANVLTF TGTGCCAGCAGCTTGGTCGGCTCTGAGGCCAACGTCCTGACTTTC TRBJ2-6 TRBV5-4 . .
CASTFGAATNEKLFF TGTGCCAGCACGTTTGGGGCTGCAACTAATGAAAAACTGTTTTTT TRBJ1-4 TRBV7-9 . .
CASSSGTGGGSTEAFF TGTGCCAGCAGTTCAGGGACAGGGGGCGGAAGCACTGAAGCTTTCTTT TRBJ1-1 TRBV28 . TRBD1